The clone carrying this TCR beta chain was counted ten times or more. No antigen is known for it. The record originates from a study of breast tumors, draining lymph nodes, adjacent tissues. Regarding the study as a whole: Data only fit, rather than demonstrated, lymph node origin of most tumor T cells. The data were judged consistent with most tumor T cells coming from lymph node and expanding in tumor. Compared with basal-like, luminal-like tumors shared significantly more repertoire with nontumor tissue. Tumors had less TCR diversity than lymph nodes, more than nontumor tissue.

Each CDR3 protein is one row after TCRdb ran MiXCR on the multiplex PCR reads. The sample carries a few hundred thousand distinct CDR3 sequences, roughly a third recorded once. Trimming pared 3 bases from V and 0 bases from J, leaving 18 bases between. Germline loops: CDR1 SEHNR, CDR2 FQNEAQ (reference sequence). The CDR3 totals 19 residues. Axillary draining lymph nodes of breast cancer patients supplied the node samples. The source of this sequence is a female donor with breast cancer. Some clones in this sample may be carry-over from other donors' samples. The source material was axillary lymph node tissue. The V call is TRBV7-9, the J call TRBJ2-6; D possibly matches TRBD1 or TRBD2 (5 bases each). The DNA for the CDR3 is TGTGCCAGCAGCTTGGGGACCGTGCAAAGGAGCTCTGGGGCCAACGTCCTGACTTTC. Encoded protein: CASSLGTVQRSSGANVLTF.